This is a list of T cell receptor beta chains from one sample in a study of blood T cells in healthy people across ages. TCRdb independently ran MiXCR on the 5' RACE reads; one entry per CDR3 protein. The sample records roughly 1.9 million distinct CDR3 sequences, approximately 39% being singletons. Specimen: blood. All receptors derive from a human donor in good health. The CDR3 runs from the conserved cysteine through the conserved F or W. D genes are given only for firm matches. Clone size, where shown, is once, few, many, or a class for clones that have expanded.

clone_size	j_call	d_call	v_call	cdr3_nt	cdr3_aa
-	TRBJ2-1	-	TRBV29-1	TGCAGCGTTGAAACGCGGTGGGCTAGCCCCGATGAGCAGTTCTTC	CSVETRWASPDEQFF
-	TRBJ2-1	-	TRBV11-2	TGTGCCAGCAGCTTAGGTGTTAATGGGCAGGATCTTAACAATGAGCAGTTCTTC	CASSLGVNGQDLNNEQFF
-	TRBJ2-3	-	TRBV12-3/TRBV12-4	TGTGCCAGCAGTTTTCGTCGTAGCAGGGGCACAGATACGCAGTATTTT	CASSFRRSRGTDTQYF
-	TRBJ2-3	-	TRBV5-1	TGCGCCAGCAGCGTGTCGGCTACGCAGTATTTT	CASSVSATQYF
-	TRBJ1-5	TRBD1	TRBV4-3	TGCGCCAGCAGCCAAGCGATACAGGGGAGACAGCCCCAGCATTTT	CASSQAIQGRQPQHF
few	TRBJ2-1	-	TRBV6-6	TGTGCCAGCACTTCGGGGTCCCGAGGGCAGTTCTTC	CASTSGSRGQFF
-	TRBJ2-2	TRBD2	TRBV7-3	TGTGCCAGCAGCGCTTTAGCGGGGGAAACCGGGGAGCTGTTTTTT	CASSALAGETGELFF
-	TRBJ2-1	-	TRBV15	TGTGCCACCAGCAGAGATGCAGCGGAGGGGCCGGAGACCCAGTTCTTC	CATSRDAAEGPETQFF
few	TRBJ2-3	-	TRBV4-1	TGCGCCAGCAGCCCCGGATATAGTGAAGCAGATACGCAGTATTTT	CASSPGYSEADTQYF
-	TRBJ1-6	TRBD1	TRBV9	TGTGCCAGCGGCGCCCTTACAGGGGGGAATTCACCCCTCCACTTT	CASGALTGGNSPLHF
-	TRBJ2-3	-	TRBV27	TGCGCCAGCAGTTTATTCAGGGTGGGCGCCGGCACAGATACGCAGTATTTT	CASSLFRVGAGTDTQYF
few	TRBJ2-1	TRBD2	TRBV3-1	TGTGCCAGCAGCACAGCTAGCGGCTACAATGAGCAGTTCTTC	CASSTASGYNEQFF
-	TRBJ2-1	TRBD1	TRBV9	TGTGCCAGCAGCGACCACGCCTCCGGGACAGACCGATACAATGAGCAGTTCTTC	CASSDHASGTDRYNEQFF
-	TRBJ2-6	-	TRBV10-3	TGTGCCATCAGGGACAGCTTCCTCTCTGGGGCCAACGTCCTGACTTTC	CAIRDSFLSGANVLTF
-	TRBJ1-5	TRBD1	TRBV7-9	TGTGCCAGCAGCCAGGGGGGAACAGGGGTCAATCAGCCCCAGCATTTT	CASSQGGTGVNQPQHF
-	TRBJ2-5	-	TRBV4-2	TGTGCCAGCAGCGCGGAGAGGGCCGTAAGGGAGACCCAGTACTTC	CASSAERAVRETQYF
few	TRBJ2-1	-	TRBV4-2	TGTGCCAGCAGCCAAGAGGGTGGCGGGGGCATCTACAATGAGCAGTTCTTC	CASSQEGGGGIYNEQFF
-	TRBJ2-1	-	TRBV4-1	TGCGCCAGCAGCCAAGGCCCTGGAGTTAACGGGCTTAATGAGCAGTTCTTC	CASSQGPGVNGLNEQFF
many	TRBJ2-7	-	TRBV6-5	TGTGCCAGCAGCTACTCCGGGACCTCCTACGAGCAGTACTTC	CASSYSGTSYEQYF
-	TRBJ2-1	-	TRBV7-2	TGTGCCAGCAGCTTAGCGGGGATGGGGGTTTCATACAATGAGCAGTTCTTC	CASSLAGMGVSYNEQFF
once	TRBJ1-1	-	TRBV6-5	TGTGCCAGCAGGAAGTGGACTGAAGCTTTCTTT	CASRKWTEAFF
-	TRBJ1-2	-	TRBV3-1	TGTGCCAGCAGCCAACTACAGGGACGAATTAACTATGGCTACACCTTC	CASSQLQGRINYGYTF
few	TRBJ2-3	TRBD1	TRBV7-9	TGTGCCAGCAGCTTTGAAGGGGGCGGGACAGATACGCAGTATTTT	CASSFEGGGTDTQYF
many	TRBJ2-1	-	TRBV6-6	TGTGCCAGCAGTTACTCCCCCCGAGGCCAGATGAACTACAATGAGCAGTTCTTC	CASSYSPRGQMNYNEQFF
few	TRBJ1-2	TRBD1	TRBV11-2	TGTGCCAGCAGCTCCGAGAGGGGGCTGGTCTATGGCTACACCTTC	CASSSERGLVYGYTF
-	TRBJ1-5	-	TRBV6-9	TGTGCCAGCAGTCAAAATATACAGGGCTGGAGCAATCAGCCCCAGCATTTT	CASSQNIQGWSNQPQHF
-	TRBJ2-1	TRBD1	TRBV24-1	TGTGCCACCAGTGGGGGGACAGAGGGGGTTTACAATGAGCAGTTCTTC	CATSGGTEGVYNEQFF
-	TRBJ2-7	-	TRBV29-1	TGCAGCGTTGACGAAGGGCGGGATGAGCAGTACTTC	CSVDEGRDEQYF
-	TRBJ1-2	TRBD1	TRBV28	TGTGCCAGCAGTGGGGACAGGGAGTGGTATGGCTACACCTTC	CASSGDREWYGYTF
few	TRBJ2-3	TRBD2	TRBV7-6	TGTGCCAGCAGCTATTGGTCGATGGGACTAGCGGTCACAGATACGCAGTATTTT	CASSYWSMGLAVTDTQYF
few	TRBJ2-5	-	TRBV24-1	TGTGCCACCAGTGATTTGAGACACCCGGAGGAGGAGCAGTACTTC	CATSDLRHPEEEQYF
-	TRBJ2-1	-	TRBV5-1	TGCGCCGGCAGCTTGGCCTGGGAGGATGAGCAGTTCTTC	CAGSLAWEDEQFF
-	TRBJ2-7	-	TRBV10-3	TGTGCCATCAGGGACACCAACTACGAGCAGTACTTC	CAIRDTNYEQYF
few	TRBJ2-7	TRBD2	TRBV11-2	TGTGCCAGCAGCTTAGAGGCGGGGGGCGAGCAGTACTTC	CASSLEAGGEQYF
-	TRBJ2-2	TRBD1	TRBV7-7	TGTGCCAGCAGCGTGACACAGGGGGCTATATTGAACACCGGGGAGCTGTTTTTT	CASSVTQGAILNTGELFF
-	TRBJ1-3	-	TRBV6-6	TGTGCCAGCAGCAACCCCGGAAGCTCTGGAAACACCATATATTTT	CASSNPGSSGNTIYF
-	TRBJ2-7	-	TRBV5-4	TGTGCCAGCAGCTTGGACATTGGGGACCGATCCTACGAGCAGTACTTC	CASSLDIGDRSYEQYF